The rows below give T cell receptor beta chains drawn from one sample of a study of blood T cell repertoires in COVID-19. Repertoires were generated with immunoSEQ multiplex PCR, while TCRdb's copy carries only in-frame clones and drops some. The repertoire holds about 160,000 clones, with around 77% as singletons. The specimen was peripheral blood. The receptors were sampled from a man in his sixties or seventies with acute or convalescent COVID-19. Both conserved end residues are part of each CDR3. The D gene is left open where the match is weak. Not all rows give a size; the values are once, few, many and, for expanded clones, a class.

TGTGCCAGCAGTGACACAGGGGGCTATGGCTACACCTTC | CASSDTGGYGYTF | TRBD1 | TRBJ1-2 | TRBV2 | many
TGTGCCAGCAAGATTTTTTCAGGGGTTCCCGGGGAGCTGTTTTTT | CASKIFSGVPGELFF | . | TRBJ2-2 | TRBV6-5 | .
TGTGCCATCAGTGAGTCACCAGCGCCCTACTATGGCTACACCTTC | CAISESPAPYYGYTF | . | TRBJ1-2 | TRBV10-3 | .
TGTGCCTGGTCGATAGGGAGCTCCTACAATGAGCAGTTCTTC | CAWSIGSSYNEQFF | . | TRBJ2-1 | TRBV30 | .
TGTGCCAGTAGTATTGGCGGGGATCAGCGGCGAAACGTCCTGACTTTC | CASSIGGDQRRNVLTF | . | TRBJ2-6 | TRBV19 | .
TGTGCCAGCAGTGACCCAAACTCCGGACAGGGGGCCACTGAAGCTTTCTTT | CASSDPNSGQGATEAFF | TRBD1 | TRBJ1-1 | TRBV6-4 | .
TGTGCCAGCAGCTTAGCGCCGGGGACCTACAATGAGCAGTTCTTC | CASSLAPGTYNEQFF | . | TRBJ2-1 | TRBV7-2 | .
TGTGCCAGCAGCTCGTCCTCCTACGAGCAGTACTTC | CASSSSSYEQYF | . | TRBJ2-7 | TRBV11-3 | once
TGTGCCAGCAGTTTTAAAGATACGCAGTATTTT | CASSFKDTQYF | . | TRBJ2-3 | TRBV28 | .
TGCGCCAGCAGTGACGGACAGCGGCCCTATGGCTACACCTTC | CASSDGQRPYGYTF | . | TRBJ1-2 | TRBV10-1 | .
TGTGCCACCAGCAGAGATTTACAGGGAACTGAAGCTTTCTTT | CATSRDLQGTEAFF | . | TRBJ1-1 | TRBV15 | .
TGTGCCCCCTCACGGGACAGCTCCTACGAGCAGTACTTC | CAPSRDSSYEQYF | TRBD1 | TRBJ2-7 | TRBV25-1 | .
TGTGCCAGCAGTGAAGTGGGCAACTATGGCTACACCTTC | CASSEVGNYGYTF | . | TRBJ1-2 | TRBV2 | .
TGTGCCAGCAGTCCAGGGGAGTACAATGAGCAGTTCTTC | CASSPGEYNEQFF | . | TRBJ2-1 | TRBV12-3/TRBV12-4 | .
TGTGCCAGCAGCTTAGGGCCGCCTGTATACTCTGGGGCCAACGTCCTGACTTTC | CASSLGPPVYSGANVLTF | . | TRBJ2-6 | TRBV11-2 | .
TGTGCCTCAATGCAGGGGGTAGACACTGAAGCTTTCTTT | CASMQGVDTEAFF | TRBD1 | TRBJ1-1 | TRBV7-9 | .
TGTGCCACCAGTGACCTGACTAGCGGGAGTGTGAATACGCAGTATTTT | CATSDLTSGSVNTQYF | TRBD2 | TRBJ2-3 | TRBV24-1 | .
TGCAGCGTAGCCGCGGGACAGGGGAAGTTCTTC | CSVAAGQGKFF | TRBD1 | TRBJ2-1 | TRBV29-1 | .
TGTGCCAGCTCACCCTCGGGACAGGGGAGTTCACCCCTCCACTTT | CASSPSGQGSSPLHF | TRBD1 | TRBJ1-6 | TRBV18 | once
TGTGCCAGCAGACGGGACAGGGGGCCCATGGAGGGCTACACCTTC | CASRRDRGPMEGYTF | TRBD1 | TRBJ1-2 | TRBV27 | .
TGTGCCAGCAGCCCACCGGGACAGGGGGGAAACACCATATATTTT | CASSPPGQGGNTIYF | TRBD1 | TRBJ1-3 | TRBV28 | .